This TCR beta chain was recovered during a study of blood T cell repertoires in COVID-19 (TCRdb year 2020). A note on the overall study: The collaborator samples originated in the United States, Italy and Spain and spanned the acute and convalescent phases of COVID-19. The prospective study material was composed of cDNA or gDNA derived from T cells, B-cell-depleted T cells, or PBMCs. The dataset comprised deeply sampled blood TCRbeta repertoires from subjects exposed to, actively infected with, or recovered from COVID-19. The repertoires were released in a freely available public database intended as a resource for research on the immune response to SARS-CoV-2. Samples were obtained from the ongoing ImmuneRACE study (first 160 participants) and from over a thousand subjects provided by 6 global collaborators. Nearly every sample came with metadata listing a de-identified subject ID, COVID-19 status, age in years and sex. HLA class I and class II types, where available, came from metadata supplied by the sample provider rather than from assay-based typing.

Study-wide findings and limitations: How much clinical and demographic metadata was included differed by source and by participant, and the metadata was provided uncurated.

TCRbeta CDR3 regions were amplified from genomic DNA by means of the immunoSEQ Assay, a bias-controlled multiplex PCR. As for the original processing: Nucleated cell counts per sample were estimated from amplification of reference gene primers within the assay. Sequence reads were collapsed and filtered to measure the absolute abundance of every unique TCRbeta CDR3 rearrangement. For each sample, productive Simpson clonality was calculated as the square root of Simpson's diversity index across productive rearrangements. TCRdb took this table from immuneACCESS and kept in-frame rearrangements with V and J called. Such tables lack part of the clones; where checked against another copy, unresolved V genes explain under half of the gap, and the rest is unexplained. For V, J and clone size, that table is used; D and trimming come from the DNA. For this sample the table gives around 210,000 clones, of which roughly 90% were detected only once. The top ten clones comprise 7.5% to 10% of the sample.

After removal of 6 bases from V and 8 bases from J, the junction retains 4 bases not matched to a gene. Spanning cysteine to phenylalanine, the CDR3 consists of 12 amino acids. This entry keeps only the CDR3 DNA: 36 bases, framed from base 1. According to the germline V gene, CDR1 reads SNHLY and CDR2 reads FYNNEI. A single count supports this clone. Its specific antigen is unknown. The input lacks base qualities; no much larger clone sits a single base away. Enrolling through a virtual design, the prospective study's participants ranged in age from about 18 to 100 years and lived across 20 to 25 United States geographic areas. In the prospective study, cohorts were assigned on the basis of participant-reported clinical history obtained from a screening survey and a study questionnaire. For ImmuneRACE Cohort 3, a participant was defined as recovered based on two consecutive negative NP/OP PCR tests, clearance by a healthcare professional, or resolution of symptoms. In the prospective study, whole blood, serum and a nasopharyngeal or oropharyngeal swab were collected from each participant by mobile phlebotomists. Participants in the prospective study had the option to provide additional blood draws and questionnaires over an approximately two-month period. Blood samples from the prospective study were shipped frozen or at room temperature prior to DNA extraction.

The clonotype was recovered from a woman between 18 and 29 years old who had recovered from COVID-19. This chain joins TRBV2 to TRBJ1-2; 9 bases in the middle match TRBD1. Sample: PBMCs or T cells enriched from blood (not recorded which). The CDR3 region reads CASRGDRDGYTF. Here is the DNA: TGTGCCAGCAGAGGGGACAGGGACGGCTACACCTTC.